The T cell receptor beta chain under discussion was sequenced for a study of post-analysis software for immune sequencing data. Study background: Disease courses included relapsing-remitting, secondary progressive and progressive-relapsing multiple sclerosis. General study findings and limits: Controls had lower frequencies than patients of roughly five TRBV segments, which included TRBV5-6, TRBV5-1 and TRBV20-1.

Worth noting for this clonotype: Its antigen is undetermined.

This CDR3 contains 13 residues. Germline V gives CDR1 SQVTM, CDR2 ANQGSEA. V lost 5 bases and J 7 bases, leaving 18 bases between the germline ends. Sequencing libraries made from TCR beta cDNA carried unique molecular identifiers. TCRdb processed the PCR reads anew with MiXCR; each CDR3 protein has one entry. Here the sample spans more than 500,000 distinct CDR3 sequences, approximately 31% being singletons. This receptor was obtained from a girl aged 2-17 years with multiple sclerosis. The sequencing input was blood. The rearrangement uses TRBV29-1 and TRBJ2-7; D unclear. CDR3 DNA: TGCAGCGTTTCCCTCCCTGGGTTGTGGGAGCAGTACTTC. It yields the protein CSVSLPGLWEQYF.